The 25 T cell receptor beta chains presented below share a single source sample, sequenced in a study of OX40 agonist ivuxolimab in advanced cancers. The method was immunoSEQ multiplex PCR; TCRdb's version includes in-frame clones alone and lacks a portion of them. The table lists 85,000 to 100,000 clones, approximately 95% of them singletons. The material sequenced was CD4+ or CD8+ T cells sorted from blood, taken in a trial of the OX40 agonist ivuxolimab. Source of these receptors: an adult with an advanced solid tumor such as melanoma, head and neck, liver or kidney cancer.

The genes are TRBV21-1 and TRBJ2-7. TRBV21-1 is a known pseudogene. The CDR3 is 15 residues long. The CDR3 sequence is CASSPPKVRAHEQYF. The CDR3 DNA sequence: TGTGCCAGCAGCCCCCCTAAGGTAAGGGCGCACGAGCAGTACTTC.

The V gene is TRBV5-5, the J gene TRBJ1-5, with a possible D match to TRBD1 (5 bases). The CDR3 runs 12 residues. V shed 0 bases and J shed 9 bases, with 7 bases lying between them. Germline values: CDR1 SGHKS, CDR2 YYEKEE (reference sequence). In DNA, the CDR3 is TGTGCCAGCAGCTTGGAGCAGGGGCCCCAGCATTTT. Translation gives CASSLEQGPQHF.

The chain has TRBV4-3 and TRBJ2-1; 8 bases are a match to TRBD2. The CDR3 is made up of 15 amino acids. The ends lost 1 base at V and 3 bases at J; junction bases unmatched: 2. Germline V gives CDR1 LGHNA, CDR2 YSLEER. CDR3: CASSQGAGVYNEQFF. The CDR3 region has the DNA TGCGCCAGCAGCCAAGGAGCGGGGGTCTACAATGAGCAGTTCTTC.

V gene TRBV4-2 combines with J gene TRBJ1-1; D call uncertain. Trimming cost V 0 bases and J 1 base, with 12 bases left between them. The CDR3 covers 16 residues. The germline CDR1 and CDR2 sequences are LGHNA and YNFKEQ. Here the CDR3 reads CASSQEGSAANTEAFF. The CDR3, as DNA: TGTGCCAGCAGCCAAGAGGGCTCCGCTGCGAACACTGAAGCTTTCTTT.

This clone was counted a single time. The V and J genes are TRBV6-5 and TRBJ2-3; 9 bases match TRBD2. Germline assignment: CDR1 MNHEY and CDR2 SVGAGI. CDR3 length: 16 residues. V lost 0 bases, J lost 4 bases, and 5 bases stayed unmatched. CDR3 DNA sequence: TGTGCCAGCAGTTACTCGGTTAGCGGGGGACCAGATACGCAGTATTTT. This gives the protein CASSYSVSGGPDTQYF.

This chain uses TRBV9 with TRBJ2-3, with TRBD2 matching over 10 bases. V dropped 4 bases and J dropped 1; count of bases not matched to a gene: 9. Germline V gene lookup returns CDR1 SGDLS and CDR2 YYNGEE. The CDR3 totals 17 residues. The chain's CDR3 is CASSSQASGGGTDTQYF. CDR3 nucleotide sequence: TGTGCCAGCAGCTCTCAGGCTAGCGGGGGAGGCACAGATACGCAGTATTTT.

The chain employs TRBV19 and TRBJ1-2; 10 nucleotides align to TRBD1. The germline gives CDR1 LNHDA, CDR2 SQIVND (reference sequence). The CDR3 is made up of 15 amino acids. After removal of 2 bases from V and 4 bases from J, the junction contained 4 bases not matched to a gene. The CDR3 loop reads CASSIIGTGVYGYTF. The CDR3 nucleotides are TGTGCCAGTAGTATAATTGGGACAGGGGTCTATGGCTACACCTTC. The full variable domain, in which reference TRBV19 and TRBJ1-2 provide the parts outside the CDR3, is DGGITQSPKYLFRKEGQNVTLSCEQNLNHDAMYWYRQDPGQGLRLIYYSQIVNDFQKGDIAEGYSVSREKKESFPLTVTSAQKNPTAFYLCASSIIGTGVYGYTFGSGTRLTVV.

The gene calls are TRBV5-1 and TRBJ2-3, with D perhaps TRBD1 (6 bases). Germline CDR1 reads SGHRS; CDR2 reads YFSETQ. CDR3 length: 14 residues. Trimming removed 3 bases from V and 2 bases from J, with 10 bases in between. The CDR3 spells CASSSDRPTDTQYF. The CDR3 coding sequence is TGCGCCAGCAGCTCCGACAGGCCCACAGATACGCAGTATTTT.

CDR3 coding DNA: TGCGCCAGCAGCTTGCGGCTAGCGGAAAACACCGGGGAGCTGTTTTTT. This codes for CASSLRLAENTGELFF. The chain employs TRBV5-1 and TRBJ2-2; 7 bases align to TRBD2. The CDR3 has 16 residues. Trimming cost V 1 base and J 2 bases; bases outside gene matches: 5. The V gene's germline CDR1 is SGHRS and CDR2 YFSETQ.

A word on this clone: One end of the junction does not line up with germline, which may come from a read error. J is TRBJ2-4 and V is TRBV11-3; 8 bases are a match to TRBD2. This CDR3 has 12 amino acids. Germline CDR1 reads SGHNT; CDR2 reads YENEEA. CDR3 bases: TGTGCCAGCAGCCAACCCGGGAGGGACATTACCTTC. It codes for CASSQPGRDITF.

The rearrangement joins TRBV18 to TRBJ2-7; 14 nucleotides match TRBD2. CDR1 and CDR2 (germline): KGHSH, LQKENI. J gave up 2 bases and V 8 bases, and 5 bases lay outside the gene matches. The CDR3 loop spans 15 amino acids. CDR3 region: CASRTSGRNTYEQYF. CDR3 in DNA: TGTGCCAGCCGGACTAGCGGGAGGAACACCTACGAGCAGTACTTC. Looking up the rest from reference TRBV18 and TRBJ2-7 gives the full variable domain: NAGVMQNPRHLVRRRGQEARLRCSPMKGHSHVYWYRQLPEEGLKFMVYLQKENIIDESGMPKERFSAEFPKEGPSILRIQQVVRGDSAAYFCASRTSGRNTYEQYFGPGTRLTVT.

DNA for the CDR3: TGTGCCAGCAGCTTTCAGCGGGGGGGCCTAAACGAGCAGTACTTC. Translated: CASSFQRGGLNEQYF. The genes are TRBV7-2 and TRBJ2-7, with 10 positions matching TRBD2. Looked up from germline, CDR1 is SGHTA and CDR2 is FQGNSA. The CDR3 contains 15 residues. The ends lost 3 bases at V and 5 bases at J; junction bases unmatched: 7.

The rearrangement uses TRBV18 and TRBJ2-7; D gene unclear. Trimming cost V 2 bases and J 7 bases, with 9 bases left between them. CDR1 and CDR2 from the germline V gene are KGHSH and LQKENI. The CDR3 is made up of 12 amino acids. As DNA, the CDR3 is TGTGCCAGCTCACCATCCCAAGGGGAGCAGTACTTC. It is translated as CASSPSQGEQYF.

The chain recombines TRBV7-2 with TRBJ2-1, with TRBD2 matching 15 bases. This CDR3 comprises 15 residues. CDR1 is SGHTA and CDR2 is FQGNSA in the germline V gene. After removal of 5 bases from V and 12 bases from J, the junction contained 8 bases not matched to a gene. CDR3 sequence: CASSQGLAGGRGQFF. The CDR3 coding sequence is TGTGCCAGCAGCCAGGGACTAGCGGGGGGCCGTGGGCAGTTCTTC.

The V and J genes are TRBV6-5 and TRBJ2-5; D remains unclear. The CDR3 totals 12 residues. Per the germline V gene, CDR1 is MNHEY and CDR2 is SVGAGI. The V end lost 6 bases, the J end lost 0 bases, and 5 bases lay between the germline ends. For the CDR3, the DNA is TGTGCCAGCAGGTTGTACCAAGAGACCCAGTACTTC. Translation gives CASRLYQETQYF.

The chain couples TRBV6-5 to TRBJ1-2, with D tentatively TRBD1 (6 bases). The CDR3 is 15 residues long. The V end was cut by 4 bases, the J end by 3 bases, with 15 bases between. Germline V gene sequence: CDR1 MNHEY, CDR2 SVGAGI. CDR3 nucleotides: TGTGCCAGCAGTTCCATTCGCGGGGGCGACTATGGCTACACCTTC. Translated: CASSSIRGGDYGYTF.

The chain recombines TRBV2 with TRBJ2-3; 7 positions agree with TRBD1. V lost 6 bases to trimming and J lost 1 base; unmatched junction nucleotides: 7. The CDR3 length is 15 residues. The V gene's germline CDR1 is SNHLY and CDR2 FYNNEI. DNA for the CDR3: TGTGCCAGCAGGCTCAACAGGGGTGGCACAGATACGCAGTATTTT. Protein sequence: CASRLNRGGTDTQYF.

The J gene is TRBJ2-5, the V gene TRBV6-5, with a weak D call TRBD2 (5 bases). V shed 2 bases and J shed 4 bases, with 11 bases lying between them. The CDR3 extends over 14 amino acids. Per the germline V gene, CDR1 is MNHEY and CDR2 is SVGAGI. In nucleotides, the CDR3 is TGTGCCAGCAGTTACGGCCTAGCTCGAGAGACCCAGTACTTC. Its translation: CASSYGLARETQYF.

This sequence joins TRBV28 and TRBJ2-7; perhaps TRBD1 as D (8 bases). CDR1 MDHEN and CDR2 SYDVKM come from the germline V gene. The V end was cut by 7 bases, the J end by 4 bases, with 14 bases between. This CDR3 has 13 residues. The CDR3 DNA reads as TGTGCCAGCACCCACAGGGGGGGGTACGAGCAGTACTTC. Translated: CASTHRGGYEQYF.

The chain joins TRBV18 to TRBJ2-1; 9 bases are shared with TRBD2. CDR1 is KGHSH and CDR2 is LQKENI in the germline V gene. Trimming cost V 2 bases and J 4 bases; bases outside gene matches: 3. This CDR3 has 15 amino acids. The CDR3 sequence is CASSPILAGYNEQFF. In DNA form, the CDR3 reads TGTGCCAGCTCACCAATCCTAGCGGGGTACAATGAGCAGTTCTTC. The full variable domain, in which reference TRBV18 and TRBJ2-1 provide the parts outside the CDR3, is NAGVMQNPRHLVRRRGQEARLRCSPMKGHSHVYWYRQLPEEGLKFMVYLQKENIIDESGMPKERFSAEFPKEGPSILRIQQVVRGDSAAYFCASSPILAGYNEQFFGPGTRLTVL.

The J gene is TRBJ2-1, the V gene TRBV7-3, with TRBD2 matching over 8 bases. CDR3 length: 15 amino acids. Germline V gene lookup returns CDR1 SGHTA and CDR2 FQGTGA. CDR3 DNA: TGTGCGGAGCAGCCCGCCGGGGGGGTCTCCAATGAGCAGTTCTTC. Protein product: CAEQPAGGVSNEQFF.

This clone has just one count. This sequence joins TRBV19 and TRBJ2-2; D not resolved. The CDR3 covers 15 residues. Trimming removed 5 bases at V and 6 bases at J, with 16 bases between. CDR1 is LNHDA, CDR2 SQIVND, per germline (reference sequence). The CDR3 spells CASSPPPQPPGELFF. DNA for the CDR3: TGTGCCAGTAGTCCCCCCCCGCAGCCTCCCGGGGAGCTGTTTTTT.

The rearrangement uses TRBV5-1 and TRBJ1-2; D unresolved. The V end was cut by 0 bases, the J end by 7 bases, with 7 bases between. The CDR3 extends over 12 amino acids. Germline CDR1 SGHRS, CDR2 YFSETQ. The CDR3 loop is CASSLERGGYTF. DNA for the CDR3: TGCGCCAGCAGCTTGGAGCGGGGTGGCTACACCTTC.

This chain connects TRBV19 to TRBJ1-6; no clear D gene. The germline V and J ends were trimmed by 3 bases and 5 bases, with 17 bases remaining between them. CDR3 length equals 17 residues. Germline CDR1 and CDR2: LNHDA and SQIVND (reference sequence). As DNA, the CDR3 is TGTGCCAGTAGTATCTTGAAAGCGGCCGGGGATAATTCACCCCTCCACTTT. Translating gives CASSILKAAGDNSPLHF.

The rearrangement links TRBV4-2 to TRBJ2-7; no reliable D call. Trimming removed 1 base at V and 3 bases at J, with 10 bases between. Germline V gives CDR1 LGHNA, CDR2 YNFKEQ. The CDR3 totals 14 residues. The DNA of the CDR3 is TGTGCCAGCAGCCAAGTGGCTGGAAACTACGAGCAGTACTTC. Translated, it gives CASSQVAGNYEQYF.